This T cell receptor beta chain originates from a study of T cell changes during pregnancy in multiple sclerosis. The CDR3 has 16 amino acids. Trimming pared 0 bases from V and 5 bases from J, leaving 17 bases between. The V gene's germline CDR1 is ENHRY and CDR2 SYGVKD. Data came from immunoSEQ multiplex PCR; TCRdb stores just in-frame clones and leaves some out. The sample lists about 77,000 clones, around nine tenths occurring once. Here the sequenced sample was peripheral blood, taken before pregnancy. This chain joins TRBV10-3 and TRBJ2-7; tentative D call: TRBD1 (5 bases). This sequence was found in a female donor with multiple sclerosis, enrolled in a pregnancy study. For the CDR3, the DNA is TGTGCCATCAGTGAGTCGTTGGGCAGGGTAACCCACGAGCAGTACTTC. This translates into CAISESLGRVTHEQYF.